Sequencing of this T cell receptor beta chain was carried out in a study of identical twins. Germline V gives CDR1 SGHTA, CDR2 FQGNSA. The length of the CDR3 is 16 residues. With 1 base removed from V and 0 bases from J, the gap between germline ends came to 11 bases. TCRdb re-called the 5' RACE reads with MiXCR, one entry per CDR3 protein. The profile covers 1,800,000 or so distinct CDR3 sequences, with under 35% appearing a single time and 0.25% to 0.3% taken by the ten largest. This chain joins TRBV7-2 and TRBJ2-3; weak D call: TRBD2 (5 bases). The sequence was collected from a newborn girl in good health. What was sequenced was cord blood. CDR3 coding DNA: TGTGCCAGCAGCTTAGTGGCGGACTCAAGCACAGATACGCAGTATTTT. Residues: CASSLVADSSTDTQYF. The whole variable domain, filled in from reference TRBV7-2 and TRBJ2-3, reads GAGVSQSPSNKVTEKGKDVELRCDPISGHTALYWYRQSLGQGLEFLIYFQGNSAPDKSGLPSDRFSAERTGGSVSTLTIQRTQQEDSAVYLCASSLVADSSTDTQYFGPGTRLTVL.